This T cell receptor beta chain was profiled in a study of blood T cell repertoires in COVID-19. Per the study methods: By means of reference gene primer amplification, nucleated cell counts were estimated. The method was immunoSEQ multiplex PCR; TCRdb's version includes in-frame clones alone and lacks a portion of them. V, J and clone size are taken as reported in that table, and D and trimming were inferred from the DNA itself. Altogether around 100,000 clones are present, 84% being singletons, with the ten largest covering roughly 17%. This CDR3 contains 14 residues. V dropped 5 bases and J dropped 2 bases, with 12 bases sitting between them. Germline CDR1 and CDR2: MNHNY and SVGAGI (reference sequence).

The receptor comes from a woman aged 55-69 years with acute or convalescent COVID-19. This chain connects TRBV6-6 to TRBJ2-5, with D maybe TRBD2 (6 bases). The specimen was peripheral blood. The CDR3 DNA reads TGTGCCAGCAGTCCCCTGACTAGACAAGAGACCCAGTACTTC. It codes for CASSPLTRQETQYF.